The clone carrying this T cell receptor beta chain has at least ten counts. Its antigen is not identified. Template switching created a universal primer site, and the cDNA included unique molecular identifiers. Via MiXCR, TCRdb re-called the 5' RACE reads, giving one row per CDR3 protein. The profile shows around 530,000 distinct CDR3 sequences, around 15% of them singletons. This sample is part of a study of identical twins. General observations from the study: Invariant cells of the MAIT and iNKT types might have partly distorted the zero-insertion analyses. Researchers reported excess low generation probability among twin-shared out-of-frame alpha sequences.

V was pared by 5 bases and J by 10 bases, with 11 bases of the junction left unmatched. The CDR3 totals 14 residues. Per the germline V gene, CDR1 is DFQATT and CDR2 is SNEGSKA (reference sequence). This sample also appeared in a second study, on yellow fever vaccine responses in identical twins.

This rearrangement joins TRBV20-1 to TRBJ2-1, with 10 bases that match TRBD1. This clonotype was sampled from a woman younger than 30 in good health. Sequences were obtained from CD4+ T cells sorted from blood. CDR3 loop: CSAVTGTGVGEQFF. DNA of the CDR3: TGCAGTGCTGTAACCGGGACAGGGGTAGGGGAGCAGTTCTTC.